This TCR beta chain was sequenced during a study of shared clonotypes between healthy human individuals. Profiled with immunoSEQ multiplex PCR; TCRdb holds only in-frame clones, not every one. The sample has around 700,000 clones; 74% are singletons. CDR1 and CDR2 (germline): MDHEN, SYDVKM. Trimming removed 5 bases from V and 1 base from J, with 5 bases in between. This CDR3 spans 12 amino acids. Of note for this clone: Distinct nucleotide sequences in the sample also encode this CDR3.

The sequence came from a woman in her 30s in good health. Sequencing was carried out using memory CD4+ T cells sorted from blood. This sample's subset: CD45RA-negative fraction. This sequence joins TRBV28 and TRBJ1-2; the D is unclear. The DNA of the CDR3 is TGTGCCAGCAGTGTCAGTAACTATGGCTACACCTTC. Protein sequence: CASSVSNYGYTF.